This T cell receptor (beta chain) was captured by sequencing in a study of T cells after posttransplantation cyclophosphamide. Sequenced by immunoSEQ multiplex PCR; TCRdb stores in-frame clones only, minus some. The record shows 40,000 to 55,000 clones for this sample, with no singletons present. The germline V gene has CDR1 LNHDA and CDR2 SQIVND (reference sequence). This CDR3 region has 14 residues. V was pared by 5 bases and J by 0 bases, with 11 bases between. This clone has at least ten counts. The sequence came from a man aged 35-49 years in good health, CMV-negative, and a related stem cell transplant donor. This sequence joins TRBV19 and TRBJ2-7; tentative D call: TRBD2 (6 bases). Material for sequencing was PBMCs. The CDR3 nucleotides are TGTGCCAGTAGTGAAGGGAGGAGCTCCTACGAGCAGTACTTC. It specifies CASSEGRSSYEQYF.